A single T cell receptor (beta chain) is shown here with its context. Libraries were prepared by immunoSEQ multiplex PCR; TCRdb keeps only in-frame clonotypes and omits some of them. The data show over 80,000 clones, with under 80% seen just once and over 3.5% held by the top ten. This sample is part of a study of blood T cell repertoires in COVID-19. The CDR3 covers 14 residues. The germline V gene encodes CDR1 LNHDA and CDR2 SQIVND (reference sequence). V was clipped by 2 bases and J by 2 bases, with 7 bases between them. Sequencing was done on a sample of peripheral blood. The V and J genes are TRBV19 and TRBJ1-3; D is perhaps TRBD1 (6 bases). The clonotype originates from a man between 65 and 85 years old with COVID-19, enrolled during active disease. CDR3 in amino acids: CASSIQGTGNTIYF. As DNA, the CDR3 is TGTGCCAGTAGTATACAGGGGACTGGAAACACCATATATTTT. The entire variable domain, with the rest obtained from reference TRBV19 and TRBJ1-3, is as follows: DGGITQSPKYLFRKEGQNVTLSCEQNLNHDAMYWYRQDPGQGLRLIYYSQIVNDFQKGDIAEGYSVSREKKESFPLTVTSAQKNPTAFYLCASSIQGTGNTIYFGEGSWLTVV.